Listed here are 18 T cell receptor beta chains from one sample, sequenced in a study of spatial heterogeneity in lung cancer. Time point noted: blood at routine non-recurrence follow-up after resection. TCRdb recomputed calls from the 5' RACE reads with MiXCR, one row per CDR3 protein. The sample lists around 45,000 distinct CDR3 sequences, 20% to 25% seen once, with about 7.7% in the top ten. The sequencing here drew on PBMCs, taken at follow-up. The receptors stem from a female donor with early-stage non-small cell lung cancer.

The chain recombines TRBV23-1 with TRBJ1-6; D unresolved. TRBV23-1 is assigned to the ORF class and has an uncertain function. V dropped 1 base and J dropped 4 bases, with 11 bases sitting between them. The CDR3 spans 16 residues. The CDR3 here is CASSQWARQYNSPLHF. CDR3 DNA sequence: TGCGCCAGCAGTCAATGGGCCAGGCAGTATAATTCACCCCTCCACTTT.

The CDR3 DNA reads as TGCAGCGTTGCGGGTCAGCGACGAAACACCATATATTTT. It yields the protein CSVAGQRRNTIYF. This chain connects TRBV29-1 to TRBJ1-3; D is unclear. Germline CDR1 and CDR2: SQVTM and ANQGSEA. CDR3 length: 13 residues. V gave up 4 bases and J gave up 5 bases, with 12 bases separating them.

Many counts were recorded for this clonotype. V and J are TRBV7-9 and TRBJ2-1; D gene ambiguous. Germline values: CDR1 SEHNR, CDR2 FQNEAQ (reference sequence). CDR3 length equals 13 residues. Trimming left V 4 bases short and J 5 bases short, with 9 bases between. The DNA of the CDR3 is TGTGCCAGCAGCTCGCCACAGCACAATGAGCAGTTCTTC. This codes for CASSSPQHNEQFF.

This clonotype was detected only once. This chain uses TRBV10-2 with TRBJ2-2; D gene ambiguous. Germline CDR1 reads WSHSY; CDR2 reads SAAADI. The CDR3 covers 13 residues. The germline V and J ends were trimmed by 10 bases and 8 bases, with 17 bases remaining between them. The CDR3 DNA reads TGCGCCACCTTACAACAGTACGTGGGGGAGCTGTTTTTT. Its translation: CATLQQYVGELFF.

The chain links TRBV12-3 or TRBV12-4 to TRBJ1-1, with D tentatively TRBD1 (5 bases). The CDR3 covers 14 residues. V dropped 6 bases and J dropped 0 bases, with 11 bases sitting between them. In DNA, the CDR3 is TGTGCCAGCAGGGGGACTGGTCTGAACACTGAAGCTTTCTTT. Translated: CASRGTGLNTEAFF.

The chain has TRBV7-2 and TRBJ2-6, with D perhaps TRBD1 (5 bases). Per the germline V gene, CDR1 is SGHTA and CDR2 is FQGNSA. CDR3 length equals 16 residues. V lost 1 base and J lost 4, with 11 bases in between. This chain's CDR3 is CASSLVQAAGANVLTF. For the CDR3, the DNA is TGTGCCAGCAGCTTAGTACAGGCAGCAGGGGCCAACGTCCTGACTTTC.

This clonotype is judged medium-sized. The CDR3 region has the DNA TGCAGCGTTGAATTTTACAATGAGCAGTTCTTC. Protein product: CSVEFYNEQFF. The chain employs TRBV29-1 and TRBJ2-1, with no clear D. The V gene lost 2 bases and the J gene lost 4 bases, with 3 bases spanning the gap. The CDR3 contains 11 residues. Germline V lookup: CDR1 SQVTM, CDR2 ANQGSEA.

CDR3 in DNA: TGTGCCAGCAGCCAAGCTTCGGGGACCCAGTACTTC. Protein sequence: CASSQASGTQYF. The chain carries TRBV3-1 and TRBJ2-5; D is uncertain. CDR3 length: 12 residues. Germline values: CDR1 LGHDT, CDR2 YNNKEL (reference sequence). Trimming shortened V by 1 base and J by 7 bases, and 7 bases separated the two germline ends.

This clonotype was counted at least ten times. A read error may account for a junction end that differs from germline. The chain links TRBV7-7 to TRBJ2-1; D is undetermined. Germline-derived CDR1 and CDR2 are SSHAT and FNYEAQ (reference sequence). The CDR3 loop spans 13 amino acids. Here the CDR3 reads CASSLGRVDEQFF. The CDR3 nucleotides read TGTGCTAGCAGCTTAGGAAGGGTAGATGAGCAGTTCTTC. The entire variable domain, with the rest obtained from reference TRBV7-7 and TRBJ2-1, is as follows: GAGVSQSPRYKVTKRGQDVTLRCDPISSHATLYWYQQALGQGPEFLTYFNYEAQPDKSGLPSDRFSAERPEGSISTLTIQRTEQRDSAMYRCASSLGRVDEQFFGPGTRLTVL.

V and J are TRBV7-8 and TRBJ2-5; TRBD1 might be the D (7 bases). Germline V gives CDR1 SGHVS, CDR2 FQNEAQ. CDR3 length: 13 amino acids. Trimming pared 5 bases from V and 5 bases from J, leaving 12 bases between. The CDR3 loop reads CASSISGGETQYF. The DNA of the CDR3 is TGTGCCAGCAGCATATCAGGGGGGGAGACCCAGTACTTC.

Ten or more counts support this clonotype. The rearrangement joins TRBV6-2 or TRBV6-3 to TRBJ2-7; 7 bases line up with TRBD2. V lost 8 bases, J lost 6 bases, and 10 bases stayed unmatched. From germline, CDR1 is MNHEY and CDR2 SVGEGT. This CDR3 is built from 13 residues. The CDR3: CASAGLNFVEQYF. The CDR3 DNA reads TGTGCCAGCGCGGGACTAAACTTCGTCGAGCAGTACTTC.

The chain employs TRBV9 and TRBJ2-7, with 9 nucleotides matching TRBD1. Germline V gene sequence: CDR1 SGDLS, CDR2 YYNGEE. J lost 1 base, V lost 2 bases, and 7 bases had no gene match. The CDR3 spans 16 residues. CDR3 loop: CASSVRQGVRSYEQYV. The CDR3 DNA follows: TGTGCCAGCAGCGTCAGACAGGGGGTAAGGTCCTACGAGCAGTACGTC.

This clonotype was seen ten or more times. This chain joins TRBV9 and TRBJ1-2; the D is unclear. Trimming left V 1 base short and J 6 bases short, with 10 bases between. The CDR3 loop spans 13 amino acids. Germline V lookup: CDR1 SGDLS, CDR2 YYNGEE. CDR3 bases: TGTGCCAGCAGCGTATCACAACGGCATGGCTACACCTTC. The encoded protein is CASSVSQRHGYTF.

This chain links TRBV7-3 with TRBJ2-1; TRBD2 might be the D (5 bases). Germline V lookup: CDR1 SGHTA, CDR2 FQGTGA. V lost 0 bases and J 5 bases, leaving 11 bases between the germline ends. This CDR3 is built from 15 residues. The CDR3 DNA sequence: TGTGCCAGCAGCTTAACAACTCCGGGAAACAATGAGCAGTTCTTC. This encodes CASSLTTPGNNEQFF. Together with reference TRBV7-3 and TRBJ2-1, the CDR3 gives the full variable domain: GAGVSQTPSNKVTEKGKYVELRCDPISGHTALYWYRQSLGQGPEFLIYFQGTGAADDSGLPNDRFFAVRPEGSVSTLKIQRTERGDSAVYLCASSLTTPGNNEQFFGPGTRLTVL.

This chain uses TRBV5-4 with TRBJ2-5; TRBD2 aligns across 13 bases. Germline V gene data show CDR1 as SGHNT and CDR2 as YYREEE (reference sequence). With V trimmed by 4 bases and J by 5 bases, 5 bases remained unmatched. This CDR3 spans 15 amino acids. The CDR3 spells CASSGGLAGWETQYF. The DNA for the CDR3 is TGTGCCAGCAGCGGGGGACTAGCGGGATGGGAGACCCAGTACTTC.

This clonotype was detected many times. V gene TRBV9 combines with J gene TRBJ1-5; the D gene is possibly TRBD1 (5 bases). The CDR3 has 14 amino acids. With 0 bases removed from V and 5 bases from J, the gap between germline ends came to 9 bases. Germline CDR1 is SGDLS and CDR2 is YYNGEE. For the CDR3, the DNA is TGTGCCAGCAGCGTAGGGGGGAATCATCAGCCCCAGCATTTT. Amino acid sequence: CASSVGGNHQPQHF.

The CDR3 protein is CASRRDHYNEQFF. The CDR3 coding sequence is TGTGCCAGCAGAAGGGACCATTACAATGAGCAGTTCTTC. The V and J genes are TRBV6-5 and TRBJ2-1; perhaps D is TRBD1 or TRBD2 (5 bases each). Trimming removed 6 bases at V and 4 bases at J, with 10 bases between. Germline CDR1 reads MNHEY; CDR2 reads SVGAGI. The CDR3 is made up of 13 amino acids.

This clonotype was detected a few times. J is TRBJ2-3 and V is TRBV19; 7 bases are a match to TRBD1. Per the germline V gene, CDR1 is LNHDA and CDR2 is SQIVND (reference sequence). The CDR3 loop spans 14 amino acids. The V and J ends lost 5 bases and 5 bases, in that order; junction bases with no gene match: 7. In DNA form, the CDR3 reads TGTGCCAGTAGTGCCACAGGGGTGGGAGATACGCAGTATTTT. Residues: CASSATGVGDTQYF.